The 19 T cell receptor beta chains below come from one sample, sequenced in a study of cytomegalovirus exposure and HLA in healthy donors. Profiling relied on immunoSEQ multiplex PCR, and the TCRdb table lists in-frame clones only, not all of them. Seen here are about 220,000 clones, 75% to 95% observed once, and the top ten hold around 1.1%. Sequencing used PBMCs. These receptors all stem from a woman aged 18-29 years in good health and CMV-seronegative.

This rearrangement joins TRBV13 to TRBJ2-1; the D is unclear. The length of the CDR3 is 13 residues. Trimming removed 6 bases from V and 12 bases from J, with 18 bases in between. The germline V gene has CDR1 PRHDT and CDR2 FYEKMQ (reference sequence). The CDR3 is CASSLPQTEAQFF. The CDR3 DNA reads TGTGCCAGCAGTCTCCCCCAGACCGAGGCGCAGTTCTTC.

This chain connects TRBV29-1 to TRBJ2-3; 12 bases are shared with TRBD2. Trimming removed 7 bases from V and 2 bases from J; junction bases left unmatched: 13. From germline, CDR1 is SQVTM and CDR2 ANQGSEA. CDR3 length equals 17 residues. In DNA form, the CDR3 reads TGCAGCGGGCTAGCGGGAGGGCCGTATCTCCTCACAGATACGCAGTATTTT. It codes for CSGLAGGPYLLTDTQYF.

The chain employs TRBV5-1 and TRBJ1-1; D remains ambiguous. CDR1 is SGHRS, CDR2 YFSETQ, per germline. With 4 bases removed from V and 6 bases from J, the gap between germline ends came to 25 bases. CDR3 length equals 17 residues. The CDR3 sequence: CASSPKVVPGRHAEAFF. The CDR3 DNA sequence: TGCGCCAGCAGCCCTAAAGTTGTCCCGGGGAGGCACGCTGAAGCTTTCTTT.

This rearrangement joins TRBV19 to TRBJ2-7, with 7 bases lining up with TRBD1. Trimming at V came to 6 bases and at J to 4 bases, leaving 12 bases not matched to a gene. The germline gives CDR1 LNHDA, CDR2 SQIVND (reference sequence). This CDR3 is 15 amino acids long. The CDR3 nucleotides read TGTGCCAGTAGATCCTCCCGGGACAGAAATTACGAGCAGTACTTC. Its translation: CASRSSRDRNYEQYF.

V and J are TRBV28 and TRBJ2-3; 12 bases line up with TRBD2. The CDR3 has 15 residues. The V gene's germline CDR1 is MDHEN and CDR2 SYDVKM. The junction had 8 bases not matched to a gene; V was cut back by 5 bases and J by 8 bases. The DNA for the CDR3 is TGTGCCAGCAGTGTTCTACTAGCGGGGGGAGGTACGCAGTATTTT. It is translated as CASSVLLAGGGTQYF.

The chain employs TRBV6-1 and TRBJ1-4, with 8 positions matching TRBD1. Germline CDR1 and CDR2: MNHNS and SASEGT. The V and J ends lost 0 bases and 7 bases, in that order; junction bases with no gene match: 7. This CDR3 is 16 amino acids long. Written as DNA, the CDR3 is TGTGCCAGCAGTGAAGCCGCAGGGGGCCTAGGTGAAAAACTGTTTTTT. Protein: CASSEAAGGLGEKLFF.

The rearrangement links TRBV2 to TRBJ2-3; TRBD2 might be the D (6 bases). Germline V gene sequence: CDR1 SNHLY, CDR2 FYNNEI. The CDR3 is 14 residues long. Trimming cost V 4 bases and J 3 bases, with 11 bases left between them. The CDR3 sequence: CASSVSGVTDTQYF. CDR3 nucleotides: TGTGCCAGCAGTGTTTCGGGGGTAACAGATACGCAGTATTTT.

The chain is built from TRBV14 and TRBJ2-1; D unclear. Per the germline V gene, CDR1 is SGHDN and CDR2 is FVKESK. The CDR3 is 13 residues long. V lost 4 bases to trimming and J lost 7 bases, with 11 bases between them. CDR3 sequence reads: CASSRRSGNEQFF. The CDR3 coding sequence is TGTGCCAGCAGCCGGCGGTCCGGGAATGAGCAGTTCTTC. Filled out from reference TRBV14 and TRBJ2-1, the complete variable domain reads EAGVTQFPSHSVIEKGQTVTLRCDPISGHDNLYWYRRVMGKEIKFLLHFVKESKQDESGMPNNRFLAERTGGTYSTLKVQPAELEDSGVYFCASSRRSGNEQFFGPGTRLTVL.

This chain links TRBV28 with TRBJ2-7, with 10 positions matching TRBD1. V was pared by 6 bases and J by 5 bases, with 7 bases of the junction left unmatched. This CDR3 spans 14 amino acids. Germline CDR1 and CDR2: MDHEN and SYDVKM. CDR3 sequence: CASSPGQGGNEQYF. CDR3 in DNA: TGTGCCAGCAGCCCAGGACAGGGGGGCAACGAGCAGTACTTC.

The CDR3 coding sequence is TGCGCCAGCAGCTCCTCCCCGGGACAGGGAGGGAATGAGCAGTTCTTC. Translated, it gives CASSSSPGQGGNEQFF. The chain uses TRBV5-1 and TRBJ2-1; 9 bases are shared with TRBD1. The CDR3 is 16 amino acids. In germline, CDR1 is SGHRS, CDR2 YFSETQ. J was trimmed by 7 bases and V by 3 bases; bases with no gene match: 11. The full variable domain, rest sourced from reference TRBV5-1 and TRBJ2-1, is KAGVTQTPRYLIKTRGQQVTLSCSPISGHRSVSWYQQTPGQGLQFLFEYFSETQRNKGNFPGRFSGRQFSNSRSEMNVSTLELGDSALYLCASSSSPGQGGNEQFFGPGTRLTVL.

The gene calls are TRBV21-1 and TRBJ2-7; TRBD1 was called by the table and not checked on the DNA. TRBV21-1 represents a pseudogene. The CDR3 consists of 13 residues. The CDR3 sequence: CASSNRRFLEQYF. In DNA, the CDR3 is TGTGCCAGCAGCAATCGCAGGTTCCTCGAGCAGTACTTC.

The CDR3 nucleotides read TGTGCCACCAGCAGAGACCCCGCGACAGGGGAGAACACTGAAGCTTTCTTT. It codes for CATSRDPATGENTEAFF. The chain combines TRBV15 with TRBJ1-1, with TRBD1 matching over 8 bases. Germline CDR1 LNHNV, CDR2 YYDKDF (reference sequence). The CDR3 is made up of 17 amino acids. V gave up 0 bases and J gave up 1 base; unmatched junction bases: 7.

The J gene is TRBJ2-3, the V gene TRBV27; tentatively, D is TRBD2 (5 bases). This CDR3 spans 14 amino acids. The germline V gene encodes CDR1 MNHEY and CDR2 SMNVEV (reference sequence). Trimming removed 2 bases at V and 0 bases at J, with 6 bases between. CDR3 coding DNA: TGTGCCAGCAGTTTAGGACTTAGCACAGATACGCAGTATTTT. As protein: CASSLGLSTDTQYF.

This chain joins TRBV5-1 and TRBJ2-1; 11 bases match TRBD2. The CDR3 has 17 amino acids. Germline trimming cut 4 bases from V and 0 bases from J; bases unmatched to any gene: 6. The germline CDR1 and CDR2 sequences are SGHRS and YFSETQ. The CDR3 spells CASSLQTSGSSYNEQFF. In DNA, the CDR3 is TGCGCCAGCAGCCTCCAAACTAGCGGGAGCTCCTACAATGAGCAGTTCTTC. Full variable domain (outside the CDR3, taken from reference TRBV5-1 and TRBJ2-1): KAGVTQTPRYLIKTRGQQVTLSCSPISGHRSVSWYQQTPGQGLQFLFEYFSETQRNKGNFPGRFSGRQFSNSRSEMNVSTLELGDSALYLCASSLQTSGSSYNEQFFGPGTRLTVL.

The chain is built from TRBV10-1 and TRBJ1-1, with 9 bases fitting TRBD1. Unmatched junction bases numbered 13, after V lost 5 bases and J lost 0 bases. The CDR3 totals 18 residues. From germline, CDR1 is WNHNN and CDR2 SYGVQD (reference sequence). Written as DNA, the CDR3 is TGCGCCAGCAGTCGGTTCAGGACAGGGGAAGGGGTGAACACTGAAGCTTTCTTT. Translation: CASSRFRTGEGVNTEAFF.

This clone has a handful of counts. J is TRBJ1-1 and V is TRBV10-1; 7 positions match TRBD1. V gave up 3 bases and J gave up 5 bases; unmatched junction bases: 12. Germline lookup yields CDR1 WNHNN and CDR2 SYGVQD (reference sequence). The length of the CDR3 is 16 residues. CDR3 protein: CASSDGNRGVGTEAFF. CDR3 bases: TGCGCCAGCAGTGACGGCAACAGGGGAGTCGGGACTGAAGCTTTCTTT.

In this sample, this clone turned up once. V usage is TRBV2 and J usage is TRBJ2-5; D possibly corresponds to TRBD1 (6 bases). The CDR3 covers 15 residues. Germline V gives CDR1 SNHLY, CDR2 FYNNEI. With 7 bases removed from V and 0 bases from J, the gap between germline ends came to 15 bases. In nucleotides, the CDR3 is TGTGCCAGCACCCTTGACCGGGACAACCAAGAGACCCAGTACTTC. Protein: CASTLDRDNQETQYF.

The rearrangement uses TRBV2 and TRBJ1-2; TRBD1 matches at 7 bases. Germline V gene sequence: CDR1 SNHLY, CDR2 FYNNEI. CDR3 length equals 15 residues. Trimming removed 4 bases from V and 5 bases from J; junction bases left unmatched: 10. In DNA, the CDR3 is TGTGCCAGCAGTGGAGAGGGACAGCTGGCGTATGGCTACACCTTC. It specifies CASSGEGQLAYGYTF.

This chain joins TRBV27 and TRBJ1-1; TRBD1 matches 8 bases. This CDR3 has 17 amino acids. Germline V gene sequence: CDR1 MNHEY, CDR2 SMNVEV (reference sequence). The ends lost 2 bases at V and 0 bases at J; junction bases unmatched: 8. The CDR3 DNA follows: TGTGCCAGCAGTTTAGACAGGGGAGGTAGCATGAACACTGAAGCTTTCTTT. Residues: CASSLDRGGSMNTEAFF.